This T cell receptor (gamma chain) was retrieved from a study of gamma delta lymphoproliferative disorders and STAT genes listed by TCRdb under 2018. Background for the entire study: Of the 9 Tgammadelta LGLL patients who were sequenced, 5 followed an indolent course, while 4 had symptomatic disease. The LymphoTrack Dx TCRG Assay was used to build gamma-chain libraries from a minimum of 50 ng of genomic DNA. Delta-chain libraries followed the EuroClonality-NGS working group standard operating procedure, because no corresponding Invivoscribe delta assay was available. The study profiled TCR gamma and delta CDR3 repertoires by deep sequencing in Tgammadelta lymphoproliferative disease patients and healthy controls, within a larger immunophenotypic and STAT-mutation study. The TCR-sequenced pilot group comprised several Tgammadelta large granular lymphocyte leukemia patients and a couple of hepatosplenic T-cell lymphoma patients. To confirm the results, all delta-chain samples and two gamma-chain samples were sequenced a second time. The investigation overall reported the following: Control T cells were likely spread across varied maturation stages, whereas leukemic cells were skewed toward terminal effectors, which potentially limits comparisons between patients and controls. The authors pointed out that NGS specificity may be lower at low frequencies, so whether leukemic clones are public or private needs to be confirmed. When whole repertoires were clustered, patient gamma repertoires were grouped separately from healthy controls, whereas no separation between groups was observed for delta repertoires. Major clones in indolent patients were dominated by Vgamma9-JgammaP and Vdelta2-Ddelta3-Jdelta1 rearrangements, whereas these rearrangements were absent in symptomatic patients, in whom less common gene combinations were used. Almost every major gamma and delta clonotype in patients was public, meaning shared with at least one healthy donor, and only a couple of gamma clonotypes were private to disease.

Genomic DNA from peripheral blood mononuclear cells isolated from patients and controls was used for TCR sequencing. Of the sequenced patients, about 5 were male and six or seven were female, and the group's median age was 65 years. All patients came from a single hematology unit in Padova, Italy, and their diagnoses were reclassified as T-LGLL or HSTCL using the 2017 WHO criteria. All patient samples were collected while patients were either off therapy or before therapy. Germline trimming amounts to 0 bases on V and 7 bases on J, with 3 as the count of junction bases outside the gene matches. The germline V gene (reference sequence) specifies GITISATS as CDR1 and ISYDGTV as CDR2. CDR3 length: 16 amino acids, cysteine to phenylalanine. CDR3 DNA only is kept here, 48 bases in frame from base 1. Both library methods used multiplex PCR with primers targeting conserved V and J regions of the TCR genes. Amplicons were purified, pooled and sequenced on an Illumina MiSeq platform. The authors' pipeline ran thus. V(D)J alignment, clonotype assembly and translation were performed with MiXCR, whereas functionality assessment and CDR3 repertoire analyses were performed with VDJtools. The IMGT definition of CDR3 was applied, and only productive sequences using functional genes were analyzed, with ORF genes and pseudogenes left out. Identical amino acid CDR3s of major clonotypes (frequency >=5%) were searched for across all patients and controls using a custom Python script. Clonotype frequencies in patients versus controls were compared with a one-sided non-parametric Wilcoxon test. TCRdb processed the public reads again with the CATT caller, after which rows with matching DNA were combined. Clone size and V and J calls follow TCRdb, not the original study. For this sample the table gives 1,500 to 2,500 gamma-chain clones, of which less than 9% were detected only once. The biggest ten clones account for roughly 60% of the sample.

Based on its abundance in the sample, this clone is medium-sized (0.01 to 0.1%). Its antigen has not been determined. The record has no base qualities; no much larger clone is one base away. The receptor comes from a human donor with gamma-delta T-cell large granular lymphocyte leukemia. Sequencing was performed on blood. This chain is built from TRGV9 and TRGJP. TCRdb leaves out the J gene; it was filled in here by matching the DNA to germline. The sequence in DNA is TGTGCCTTGTGGGAGGTGTCTGAGTTGGGCAAAAAAATCAAGGTATTT. Translated, it reads CALWEVSELGKKIKVF.